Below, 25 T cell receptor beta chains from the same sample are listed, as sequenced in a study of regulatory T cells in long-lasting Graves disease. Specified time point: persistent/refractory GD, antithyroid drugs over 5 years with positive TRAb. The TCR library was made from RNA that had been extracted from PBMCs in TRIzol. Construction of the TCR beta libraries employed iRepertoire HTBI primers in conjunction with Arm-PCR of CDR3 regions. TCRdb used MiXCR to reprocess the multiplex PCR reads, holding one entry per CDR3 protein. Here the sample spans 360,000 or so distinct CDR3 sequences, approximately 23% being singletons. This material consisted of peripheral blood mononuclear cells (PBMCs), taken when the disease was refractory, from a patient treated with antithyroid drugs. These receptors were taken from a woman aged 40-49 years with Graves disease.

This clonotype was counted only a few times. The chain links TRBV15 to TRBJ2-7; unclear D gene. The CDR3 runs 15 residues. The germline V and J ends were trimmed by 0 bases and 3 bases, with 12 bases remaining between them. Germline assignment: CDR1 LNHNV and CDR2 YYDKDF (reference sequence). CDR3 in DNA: TGTGCCACCAGCAGAGATCGCGGCGGAAGCTACGAGCAGTACTTC. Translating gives CATSRDRGGSYEQYF.

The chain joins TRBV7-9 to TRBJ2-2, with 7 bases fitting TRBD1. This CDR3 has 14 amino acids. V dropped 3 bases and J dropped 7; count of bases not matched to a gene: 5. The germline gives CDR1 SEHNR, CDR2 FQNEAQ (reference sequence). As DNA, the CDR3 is TGTGCCAGCAGCTTTGGGACAGTTCACGGGGAGCTGTTTTTT. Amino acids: CASSFGTVHGELFF.

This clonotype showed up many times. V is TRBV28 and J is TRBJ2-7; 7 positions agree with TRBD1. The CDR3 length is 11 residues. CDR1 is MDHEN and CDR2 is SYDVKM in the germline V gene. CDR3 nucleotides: TGTTCCACACAGGGGAACTACGAGCAGTACTTC. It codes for CSTQGNYEQYF.

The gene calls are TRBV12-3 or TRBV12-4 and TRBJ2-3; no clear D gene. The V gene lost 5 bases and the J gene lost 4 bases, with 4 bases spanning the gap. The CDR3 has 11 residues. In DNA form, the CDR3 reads TGTGCCAGCAGTCGCTCAGATACGCAGTATTTT. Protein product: CASSRSDTQYF.

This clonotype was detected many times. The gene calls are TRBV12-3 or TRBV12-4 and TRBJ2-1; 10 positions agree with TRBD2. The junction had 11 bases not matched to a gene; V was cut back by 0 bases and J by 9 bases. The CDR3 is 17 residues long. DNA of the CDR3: TGTGCCAGCAGTTTAGCGCTTGGACTAGCGGATACCGTTGAGCAGTTCTTC. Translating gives CASSLALGLADTVEQFF.

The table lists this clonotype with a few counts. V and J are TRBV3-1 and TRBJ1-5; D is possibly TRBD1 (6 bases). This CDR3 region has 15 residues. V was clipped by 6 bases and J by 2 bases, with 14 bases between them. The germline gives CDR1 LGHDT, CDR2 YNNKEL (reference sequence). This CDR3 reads CASSFSRGGNQPQHF. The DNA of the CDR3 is TGTGCCAGCAGTTTTTCTAGGGGGGGCAATCAGCCCCAGCATTTT.

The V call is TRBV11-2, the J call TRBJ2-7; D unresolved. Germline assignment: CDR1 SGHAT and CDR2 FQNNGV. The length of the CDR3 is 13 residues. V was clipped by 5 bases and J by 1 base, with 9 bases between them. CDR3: CASSPADSYEQYF. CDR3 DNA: TGTGCCAGCAGCCCGGCGGATTCCTACGAGCAGTACTTC.

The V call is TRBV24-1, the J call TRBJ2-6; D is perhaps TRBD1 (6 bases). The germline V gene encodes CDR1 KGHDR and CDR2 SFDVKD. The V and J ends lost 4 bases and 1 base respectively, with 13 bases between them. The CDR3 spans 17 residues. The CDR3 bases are TGTGCCACCAGTGACCCGACAGGCAGGTCTGGGGCCAACGTCCTGACTTTC. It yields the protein CATSDPTGRSGANVLTF.

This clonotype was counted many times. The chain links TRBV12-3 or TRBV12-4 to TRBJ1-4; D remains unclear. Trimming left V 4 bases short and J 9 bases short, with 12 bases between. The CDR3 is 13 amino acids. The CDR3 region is CASSSDGNQKLFF. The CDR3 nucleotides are TGTGCCAGCAGTTCCGACGGGAATCAAAAACTGTTTTTT.

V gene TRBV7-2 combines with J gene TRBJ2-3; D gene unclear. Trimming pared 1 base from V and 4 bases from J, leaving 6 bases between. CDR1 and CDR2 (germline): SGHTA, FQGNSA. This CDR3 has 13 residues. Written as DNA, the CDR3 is TGTGCCAGCAGCTTAGTATTCGCAGATACGCAGTATTTT. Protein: CASSLVFADTQYF.

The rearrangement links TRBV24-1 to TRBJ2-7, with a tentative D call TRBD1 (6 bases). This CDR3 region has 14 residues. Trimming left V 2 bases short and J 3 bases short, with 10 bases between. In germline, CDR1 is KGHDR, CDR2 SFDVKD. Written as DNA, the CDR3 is TGTGCCACCAGTGATTCCTTCAGGGGCTACGAGCAGTACTTC. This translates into CATSDSFRGYEQYF.

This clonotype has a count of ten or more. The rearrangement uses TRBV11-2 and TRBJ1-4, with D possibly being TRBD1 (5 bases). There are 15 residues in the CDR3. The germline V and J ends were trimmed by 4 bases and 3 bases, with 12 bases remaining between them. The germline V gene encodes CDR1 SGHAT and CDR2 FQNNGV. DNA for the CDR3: TGTGCCAGCAGCTCCAGGGCCTCAGCTAATGAAAAACTGTTTTTT. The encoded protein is CASSSRASANEKLFF.

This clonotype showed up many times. CDR3 sequence reads: CSVGWPQKDTEAFF. The CDR3 nucleotides are TGCAGCGTTGGGTGGCCTCAAAAGGACACTGAAGCTTTCTTT. V gene TRBV29-1 combines with J gene TRBJ1-1; no definite D call. This CDR3 spans 14 amino acids. Germline V CDR1 and CDR2: SQVTM, ANQGSEA. Trimming left V 4 bases short and J 3 bases short, with 15 bases between.

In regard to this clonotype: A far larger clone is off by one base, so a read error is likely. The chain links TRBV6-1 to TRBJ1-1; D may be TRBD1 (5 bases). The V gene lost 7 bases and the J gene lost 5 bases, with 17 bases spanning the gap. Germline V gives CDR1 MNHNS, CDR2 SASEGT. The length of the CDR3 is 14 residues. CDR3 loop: CASNVHVGRTEAFF. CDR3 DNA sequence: TGTGCCAGCAATGTCCACGTGGGGCGGACTGAAGCTTTCTTT.

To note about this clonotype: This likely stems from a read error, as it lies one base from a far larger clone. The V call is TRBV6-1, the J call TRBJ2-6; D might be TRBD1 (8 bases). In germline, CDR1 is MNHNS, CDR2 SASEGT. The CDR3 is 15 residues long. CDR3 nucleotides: TGTGCCAGCAGTGAAGAGGCGGGAGACAGGGGCGAGCAGCACTTC. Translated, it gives CASSEEAGDRGEQHF.

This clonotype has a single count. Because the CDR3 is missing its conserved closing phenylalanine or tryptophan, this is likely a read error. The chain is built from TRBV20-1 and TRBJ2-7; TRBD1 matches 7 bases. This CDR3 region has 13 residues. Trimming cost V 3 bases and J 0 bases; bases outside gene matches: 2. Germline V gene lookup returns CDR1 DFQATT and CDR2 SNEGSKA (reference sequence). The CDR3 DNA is TGCAGTGCTAGGGGACAGTCCTCCTACGAGCAGTACTCC. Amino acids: CSARGQSSYEQYS.

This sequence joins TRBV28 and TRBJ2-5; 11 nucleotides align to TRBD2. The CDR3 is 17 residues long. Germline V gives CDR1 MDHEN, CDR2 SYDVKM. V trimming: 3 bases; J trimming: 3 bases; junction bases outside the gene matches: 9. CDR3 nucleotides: TGTGCCAGCAGTTTTTCACCGGGACTAGCGGCAAAAGAGACCCAGTACTTC. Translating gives CASSFSPGLAAKETQYF.

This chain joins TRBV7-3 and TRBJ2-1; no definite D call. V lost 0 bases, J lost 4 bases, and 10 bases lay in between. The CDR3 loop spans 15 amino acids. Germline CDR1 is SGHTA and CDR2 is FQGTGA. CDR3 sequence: CASSLTQSAYNEQFF. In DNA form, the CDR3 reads TGTGCCAGCAGCTTAACCCAGAGCGCGTACAATGAGCAGTTCTTC.

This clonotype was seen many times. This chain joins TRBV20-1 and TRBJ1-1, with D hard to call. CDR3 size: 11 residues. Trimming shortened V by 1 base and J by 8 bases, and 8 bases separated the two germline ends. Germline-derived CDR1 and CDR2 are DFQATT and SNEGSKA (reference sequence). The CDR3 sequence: CSARAAFEAFF. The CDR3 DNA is TGCAGTGCTAGAGCGGCATTCGAAGCTTTCTTT.

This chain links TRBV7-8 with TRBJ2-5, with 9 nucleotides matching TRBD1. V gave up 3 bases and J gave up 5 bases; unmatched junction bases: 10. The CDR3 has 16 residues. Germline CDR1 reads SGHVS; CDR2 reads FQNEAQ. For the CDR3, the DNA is TGTGCCAGCAGCTTCCCCGGGACAGGGCCTTCGGAGACCCAGTACTTC. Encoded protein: CASSFPGTGPSETQYF.

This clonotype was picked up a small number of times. The CDR3 loop is CAWSTGSGPLEQYF. CDR3 DNA: TGTGCCTGGAGTACCGGGAGCGGCCCCCTCGAGCAGTACTTC. The chain couples TRBV30 to TRBJ2-7, with D tentatively TRBD2 (6 bases). Trimming shortened V by 2 bases and J by 6 bases, and 17 bases separated the two germline ends. Germline V gene data show CDR1 as GTSNPN and CDR2 as SVGIG (reference sequence). This CDR3 has 14 amino acids. Complete variable domain (other parts from reference TRBV30 and TRBJ2-7): SQTIHQWPATLVQPVGSPLSLECTVEGTSNPNLYWYRQAAGRGLQLLFYSVGIGQISSEVPQNLSASRPQDRQFILSSKKLLLSDSGFYLCAWSTGSGPLEQYFGPGTRLTVT.

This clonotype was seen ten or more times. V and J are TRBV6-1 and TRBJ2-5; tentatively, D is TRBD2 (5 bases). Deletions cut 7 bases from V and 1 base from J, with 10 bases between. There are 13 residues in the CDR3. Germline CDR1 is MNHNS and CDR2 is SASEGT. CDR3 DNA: TGTGCCAGCAACGAAGGAGGCCAAGAGACCCAGTACTTC. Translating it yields CASNEGGQETQYF.

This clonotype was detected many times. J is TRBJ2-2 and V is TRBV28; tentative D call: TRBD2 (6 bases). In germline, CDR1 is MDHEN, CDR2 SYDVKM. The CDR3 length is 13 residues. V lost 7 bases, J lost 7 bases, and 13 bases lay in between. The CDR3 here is CASMTGEHGELFF. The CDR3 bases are TGTGCCAGCATGACGGGAGAGCACGGGGAGCTGTTTTTT.

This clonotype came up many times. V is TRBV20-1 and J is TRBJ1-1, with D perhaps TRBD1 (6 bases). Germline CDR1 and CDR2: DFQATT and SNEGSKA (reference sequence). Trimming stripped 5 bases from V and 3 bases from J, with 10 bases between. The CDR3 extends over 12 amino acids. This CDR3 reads CSALGGHTEAFF. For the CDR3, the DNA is TGCAGTGCTTTAGGGGGGCACACTGAAGCTTTCTTT.

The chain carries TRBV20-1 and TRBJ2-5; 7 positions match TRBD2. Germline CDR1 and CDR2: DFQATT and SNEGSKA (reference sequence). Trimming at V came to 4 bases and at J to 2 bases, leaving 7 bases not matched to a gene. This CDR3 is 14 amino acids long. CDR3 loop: CSATWGGYQETQYF. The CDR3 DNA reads TGCAGTGCTACTTGGGGGGGGTATCAAGAGACCCAGTACTTC.